Listed below are T cell receptor beta chains from one sample, sequenced in a study of blood T cell repertoires in COVID-19. Profiling relied on immunoSEQ multiplex PCR, and the TCRdb table lists in-frame clones only, not all of them. The table records around 200,000 clones, approximately 85% of them present only once. The specimen was peripheral blood. Source of these receptors: a man aged 60-69 years with acute or convalescent COVID-19. Each CDR3 is given with its conserved first and last residue. The D gene is left open where the match is weak. Size values are once, few and many counts, or a class for expanded clones, and some rows have none.

V gene: TRBV7-9; D gene: NA; clone size: NA; J gene: TRBJ2-7; CDR3 DNA: TGTGCCAGCAGCTCGACACCCCCCTACGAGCAGTACTTC; CDR3 protein: CASSSTPPYEQYF
V gene: TRBV30; D gene: NA; clone size: NA; J gene: TRBJ1-1; CDR3 DNA: TGTGCCTGGGAGCGGAGGGACCTGAACACTGAAGCTTTCTTT; CDR3 protein: CAWERRDLNTEAFF
V gene: TRBV6-2/TRBV6-3; D gene: TRBD2; clone size: NA; J gene: TRBJ2-1; CDR3 DNA: TGTGCCAGCAGTTCTACCAAACATAGCGGGAGCCCTCGGGCCGGTGAGCAGTTCTTC; CDR3 protein: CASSSTKHSGSPRAGEQFF
V gene: TRBV28; D gene: NA; clone size: once; J gene: TRBJ2-4; CDR3 DNA: TGTGCCAGCAGTTTATCAGACAGGACCCTAGCCAAAAACATTCAGTACTTC; CDR3 protein: CASSLSDRTLAKNIQYF
V gene: TRBV11-2; D gene: TRBD2; clone size: NA; J gene: TRBJ2-7; CDR3 DNA: TGTGCCAGCAGCGTTAGGTCGCTAGCGGGGCTTTTTCCCTACGAGCAGTACTTC; CDR3 protein: CASSVRSLAGLFPYEQYF
V gene: TRBV4-1; D gene: NA; clone size: NA; J gene: TRBJ1-1; CDR3 DNA: TGCGCCAGCAGCCTTTTGGGGGGGGTAGTTGCTGAAGCTTTCTTT; CDR3 protein: CASSLLGGVVAEAFF
V gene: TRBV2; D gene: TRBD2; clone size: NA; J gene: TRBJ2-3; CDR3 DNA: TGTGCCAGCAGTGTTATGGCGGGAGTCGATACGCAGTATTTT; CDR3 protein: CASSVMAGVDTQYF
V gene: TRBV11-2; D gene: TRBD1; clone size: NA; J gene: TRBJ1-1; CDR3 DNA: TGTGCCAGCAGCTTAGGGGGACAGGTTGAAGCTTTCTTT; CDR3 protein: CASSLGGQVEAFF
V gene: TRBV13; D gene: TRBD2; clone size: NA; J gene: TRBJ2-7; CDR3 DNA: TGTGCCAGCAGCTACCGATGGGTAGCGGGGACCTACGAGCAGTACTTC; CDR3 protein: CASSYRWVAGTYEQYF
V gene: TRBV19; D gene: NA; clone size: once; J gene: TRBJ2-3; CDR3 DNA: TGTGCCAGTAGAGATCAATATTCGGGCACAGATACGCAGTATTTT; CDR3 protein: CASRDQYSGTDTQYF
V gene: TRBV9; D gene: NA; clone size: NA; J gene: TRBJ2-1; CDR3 DNA: TGTGCCAGCAGCGCCGAGGGTGGTTTTTACAATGAGCAGTTCTTC; CDR3 protein: CASSAEGGFYNEQFF
V gene: TRBV7-2; D gene: NA; clone size: NA; J gene: TRBJ2-7; CDR3 DNA: TGTGCCAGCAGCTCCAACACCTACGAGCAGTACTTC; CDR3 protein: CASSSNTYEQYF
V gene: TRBV28; D gene: TRBD1; clone size: NA; J gene: TRBJ1-2; CDR3 DNA: TGTGCCAGCGGAACTCAACAGGGGGCGGGAGGCTACACCTTC; CDR3 protein: CASGTQQGAGGYTF
V gene: TRBV9; D gene: NA; clone size: NA; J gene: TRBJ2-2; CDR3 DNA: TGTGCCAGCAGCGGACAAAGTCCCTTAGGGGTTATAAACACCGGGGAGCTGTTTTTT; CDR3 protein: CASSGQSPLGVINTGELFF
V gene: TRBV18; D gene: NA; clone size: NA; J gene: TRBJ2-7; CDR3 DNA: TGTGCCAGCTCAGTCAAACAGTTCCCCAACTACGAGCAGTACTTC; CDR3 protein: CASSVKQFPNYEQYF
V gene: TRBV28; D gene: NA; clone size: NA; J gene: TRBJ2-3; CDR3 DNA: TGTGCCAGCAGTAGAGGGATTACACTTAGCACAGATACGCAGTATTTT; CDR3 protein: CASSRGITLSTDTQYF
V gene: TRBV6-1; D gene: NA; clone size: few; J gene: TRBJ1-6; CDR3 DNA: TGTGCCAGCAGTGATAGGTACTCAGGCGTCGGAAATTCACCCCTCCACTTT; CDR3 protein: CASSDRYSGVGNSPLHF
V gene: TRBV6-5; D gene: NA; clone size: NA; J gene: TRBJ1-1; CDR3 DNA: TGTGCCAGCAGTTACTTCTCCGGGACAAGGAACACTGAAGCTTTCTTT; CDR3 protein: CASSYFSGTRNTEAFF
V gene: TRBV12-3/TRBV12-4; D gene: NA; clone size: NA; J gene: TRBJ1-2; CDR3 DNA: TGTGCCAGCCAGGAGGGCAGGGTAGGGGGCTACACCTTC; CDR3 protein: CASQEGRVGGYTF
V gene: TRBV5-1; D gene: NA; clone size: NA; J gene: TRBJ2-1; CDR3 DNA: TGCGCCAGCAGCCCTCGGGAGAGAGTCAATGAGCAGTTCTTC; CDR3 protein: CASSPRERVNEQFF
V gene: TRBV3-1/TRBV3-2; D gene: TRBD1; clone size: NA; J gene: TRBJ2-3; CDR3 DNA: TGTGCCAGCACCGACCGCGGTCAGGGGGCAGATACGCAGTATTTT; CDR3 protein: CASTDRGQGADTQYF
V gene: TRBV5-8; D gene: NA; clone size: NA; J gene: TRBJ2-7; CDR3 DNA: TGTGCCAGCAGCTTGATTCAAGACAGAAGCTACGAGCAGTACTTC; CDR3 protein: CASSLIQDRSYEQYF
V gene: TRBV7-8; D gene: NA; clone size: NA; J gene: TRBJ2-5; CDR3 DNA: TGTGCCAGCAGCTTAGGCAGGGGAAGCCAAGAGACCCAGTACTTC; CDR3 protein: CASSLGRGSQETQYF
V gene: TRBV6-2/TRBV6-3; D gene: NA; clone size: NA; J gene: TRBJ2-1; CDR3 DNA: TGTGCCACCAGTCCCCTCGGCGGGAGTAGGGGGGATGAGCAGTTCTTC; CDR3 protein: CATSPLGGSRGDEQFF
V gene: TRBV27; D gene: TRBD2; clone size: NA; J gene: TRBJ2-1; CDR3 DNA: TGTGCCAGCAGGGGACTAGCGGGAGGGATATATGAGCAGTTCTTC; CDR3 protein: CASRGLAGGIYEQFF
V gene: TRBV11-2; D gene: NA; clone size: NA; J gene: TRBJ1-1; CDR3 DNA: TGTGCCAGCAGCCCCCCGGGCAGGGGGAACACTGAAGCTTTCTTT; CDR3 protein: CASSPPGRGNTEAFF
V gene: TRBV28; D gene: TRBD2; clone size: few; J gene: TRBJ2-7; CDR3 DNA: TGTGCCAGCAGTCCTCCGGGACTATACTACGAGCAGTACTTC; CDR3 protein: CASSPPGLYYEQYF
V gene: TRBV29-1; D gene: TRBD2; clone size: NA; J gene: TRBJ2-1; CDR3 DNA: TGCAGCGTTGATCCCTCCCCCGGGGGGAATGAGCAGTTCTTC; CDR3 protein: CSVDPSPGGNEQFF
V gene: TRBV19; D gene: TRBD2; clone size: NA; J gene: TRBJ2-1; CDR3 DNA: TGTGCCAGTAGTAGCGACTTCTCTGGGGTAGCGGGGCCTGGGGGGCAGTTCTTC; CDR3 protein: CASSSDFSGVAGPGGQFF
V gene: TRBV2; D gene: NA; clone size: NA; J gene: TRBJ2-7; CDR3 DNA: TGTGCCACTAAAGGGGCTCCCTACGAGCAGTACTTC; CDR3 protein: CATKGAPYEQYF
V gene: TRBV5-1; D gene: TRBD2; clone size: few; J gene: TRBJ2-1; CDR3 DNA: TGCGCCAGCAGCCCCCTCCTACTAGCGGGAGGGAATGAGCAGTTCTTC; CDR3 protein: CASSPLLLAGGNEQFF
V gene: TRBV19; D gene: NA; clone size: few; J gene: TRBJ2-1; CDR3 DNA: TGTGCCAGTAGTATCTTACCGGGACTTGAGCAGTTCTTC; CDR3 protein: CASSILPGLEQFF
V gene: TRBV12-3/TRBV12-4; D gene: NA; clone size: NA; J gene: TRBJ2-3; CDR3 DNA: TGTGCCAGCAAGGAGCGGATTACGCAGTATTTT; CDR3 protein: CASKERITQYF
V gene: TRBV6-5; D gene: TRBD1; clone size: NA; J gene: TRBJ2-1; CDR3 DNA: TGTGCCAGCAGTTACCCCAGGGGGCAGGGCTACAATGAGCAGTTCTTC; CDR3 protein: CASSYPRGQGYNEQFF
V gene: TRBV29-1; D gene: TRBD2; clone size: NA; J gene: TRBJ2-1; CDR3 DNA: TGCAGCGTTGATTGGACTAGCGGGAGGATGGGCAATGAGCAGTTCTTC; CDR3 protein: CSVDWTSGRMGNEQFF
V gene: TRBV5-5; D gene: TRBD1; clone size: NA; J gene: TRBJ2-7; CDR3 DNA: TGTGCCAGCAGCTTAACGGGACAGTACTCCTACGAGCAGTACTTC; CDR3 protein: CASSLTGQYSYEQYF
V gene: TRBV6-5; D gene: TRBD2; clone size: NA; J gene: TRBJ2-7; CDR3 DNA: TGTGCCAGCAGTTACGGAGCTATCCCGGGGGGCGAGCAGTACTTC; CDR3 protein: CASSYGAIPGGEQYF
V gene: TRBV29-1; D gene: NA; clone size: NA; J gene: TRBJ1-2; CDR3 DNA: TGCAGCGTCGGAGCTAACTATGGCTACACCTTC; CDR3 protein: CSVGANYGYTF
V gene: TRBV28; D gene: NA; clone size: NA; J gene: TRBJ1-3; CDR3 DNA: TGTGCCAGCAGTAGGACAGTTAACACCATATATTTT; CDR3 protein: CASSRTVNTIYF
V gene: TRBV6-4; D gene: NA; clone size: NA; J gene: TRBJ1-5; CDR3 DNA: TGTGCCAGCAGAGCGGGGGATCAGCCCCAGCATTTT; CDR3 protein: CASRAGDQPQHF
V gene: TRBV20-1; D gene: NA; clone size: NA; J gene: TRBJ2-7; CDR3 DNA: TGCAGTGCTAGCGAGTCCTACGAGCAGTACTTC; CDR3 protein: CSASESYEQYF
V gene: TRBV7-8; D gene: TRBD1; clone size: few; J gene: TRBJ2-1; CDR3 DNA: TGTGCCAGCAGGTCACAGGGGAATGAGCAGTTCTTC; CDR3 protein: CASRSQGNEQFF
V gene: TRBV15; D gene: NA; clone size: NA; J gene: TRBJ2-7; CDR3 DNA: TGTGCCACCAGCAGAGCAGGGAACTACGAGCAGTACTTC; CDR3 protein: CATSRAGNYEQYF
V gene: TRBV5-1; D gene: NA; clone size: few; J gene: TRBJ2-1; CDR3 DNA: TGCGCCAGCAGCTTGTCTGACAGGACCTACAATGAGCAGTTCTTC; CDR3 protein: CASSLSDRTYNEQFF
V gene: TRBV5-3; D gene: TRBD2; clone size: NA; J gene: TRBJ2-3; CDR3 DNA: TGTGCCAGAAGCACTAGCGGGAGATGCACAGATACGCAGTATTTT; CDR3 protein: CARSTSGRCTDTQYF
V gene: TRBV7-3; D gene: TRBD1; clone size: NA; J gene: TRBJ2-1; CDR3 DNA: TGTGCCAGCAGCTCGGACAGGCATACGTACAATGAGCAGTTCTTC; CDR3 protein: CASSSDRHTYNEQFF
V gene: TRBV5-4; D gene: TRBD2; clone size: NA; J gene: TRBJ2-2; CDR3 DNA: TGTGCCAGCAGCCCAGCGGGGTTCCCCACCGGGGAGCTGTTTTTT; CDR3 protein: CASSPAGFPTGELFF
V gene: TRBV12-5; D gene: TRBD1; clone size: NA; J gene: TRBJ2-1; CDR3 DNA: TGTGCTAGTGGTTCTCCGGGACAGGGTCCACTGAATGAGCAGTTCTTC; CDR3 protein: CASGSPGQGPLNEQFF
V gene: TRBV13; D gene: TRBD1; clone size: NA; J gene: TRBJ2-5; CDR3 DNA: TGTGCCAGCAGTAGACAGGGAAGTGCGGAGACCCAGTACTTC; CDR3 protein: CASSRQGSAETQYF